This T cell receptor beta chain was identified in a study of T cells in Graves' hyperthyroidism and ophthalmopathy. It was RNA transcripts that yielded the amplified TCR beta CDR3 regions. Initially, a first-round RT-PCR of the TCR CDR3 employed the HTBI primer set. TCRdb re-called the multiplex PCR reads with MiXCR, one entry per CDR3 protein. This table holds roughly 500,000 distinct CDR3 sequences, roughly 13% found once. This clonotype came up a few times. Its antigen is as yet unknown. Overall study findings and caveats: Progression to ophthalmopathy was predicted a median of 6.5 months early.

This sequence was found in a woman in her twenties or thirties with Graves' hyperthyroidism that later progressed to Graves' ophthalmopathy. Sequencing was performed on blood.

The CDR3 bases are TGTGCCAGCGCCCTCCCCCCCTTGGGCTACACCTTC. Its translation: CASALPPLGYTF. The rearrangement joins TRBV7-9 to TRBJ1-2; D remains ambiguous. V shed 8 bases and J shed 8 bases, with 15 bases lying between them. Germline assignment: CDR1 SEHNR and CDR2 FQNEAQ (reference sequence). The CDR3 has 12 amino acids. Using reference TRBV7-9 and TRBJ1-2 for the parts outside the CDR3, the full variable domain is DTGVSQNPRHKITKRGQNVTFRCDPISEHNRLYWYRQTLGQGPEFLTYFQNEAQLEKSRLLSDRFSAERPKGSFSTLEIQRTEQGDSAMYLCASALPPLGYTFGSGTRLTVV.